This TCR beta chain was recorded in a study of blood T cells in healthy people across ages. A sample-barcoded 5' primer and a J-beta primer mix were used in a second PCR of roughly 7 to 12 cycles. Via MiXCR, TCRdb re-called the 5' RACE reads, giving one row per CDR3 protein. The sample consists of over a million distinct CDR3 sequences, around 42% of them appearing once. In this sample, this clonotype turned up a few times. The germline gives CDR1 MNHEY, CDR2 SMNVEV (reference sequence). This CDR3 region has 16 residues. V lost 5 bases, J lost 13 bases, and 15 bases stayed unmatched. Material for sequencing was blood. The source of this sequence is a woman between 18 and 29 years old in good health. The chain joins TRBV27 to TRBJ2-1; TRBD2 matches 12 bases. The CDR3 coding sequence is TGTGCCAGCAGTGTCTCGGGACTAGCGGGTAGAATGAGTCAGTTCTTC. Translation gives CASSVSGLAGRMSQFF.